The source of this T cell receptor beta chain is a study of spatial heterogeneity in lung cancer. Trimming pared 4 bases from V and 5 bases from J, leaving 17 bases between. The length of the CDR3 is 15 residues. Per germline, CDR1 SGHAT and CDR2 FQNNGV. A distinct unique molecular identifier was carried by each TCR cDNA molecule. In TCRdb, the 5' RACE reads were re-called with MiXCR into one record per CDR3 protein. The repertoire consists of approximately 44,000 distinct CDR3 sequences, with around 15% occurring once and the leading ten covering 55% to 65%. The time point is: sample taken at primary tumor resection. Sequencing of whole RNA from tumor, nontumor lung or frozen PBMC involved no sorting. The donor population consisted of some 72 patients with untreated, early-stage non-small cell lung cancer.

The sequence derives from a male donor with early-stage non-small cell lung cancer. This sequence joins TRBV11-2 and TRBJ1-2, with D perhaps TRBD1 (5 bases). The material was PBMCs, obtained at surgery. CDR3: CASSSPSDRPYGYTF. The DNA of the CDR3 is TGTGCCAGCAGCTCCCCTTCAGACAGACCGTATGGCTACACCTTC.